Listed here are 16 T cell receptor beta chains from one sample, sequenced in a study of blood T cell repertoires in COVID-19. The assay was immunoSEQ multiplex PCR, and TCRdb's table has in-frame clones only and misses some. The sample lists about 320,000 clones; about 82% were seen once. The sample consisted of peripheral blood. The source of these receptors is a woman aged 45-65 years with acute or convalescent COVID-19.

This clone occurred once. The rearrangement joins TRBV27 to TRBJ2-3, with 7 nucleotides matching TRBD2. Trimming at V came to 5 bases and at J to 3 bases, leaving 14 bases not matched to a gene. The CDR3 is made up of 17 amino acids. Per the germline V gene, CDR1 is MNHEY and CDR2 is SMNVEV (reference sequence). Written as DNA, the CDR3 is TGTGCCAGCAGTCCATCCCCCGCCAGCGGGACGACAGATACGCAGTATTTT. Translating gives CASSPSPASGTTDTQYF.

The rearrangement links TRBV27 to TRBJ1-6; D possibly corresponds to TRBD1 (5 bases). Germline V gene data show CDR1 as MNHEY and CDR2 as SMNVEV (reference sequence). The CDR3 has 14 residues. The ends were cut back, 3 bases at V and 8 bases at J, with 11 bases in the middle. As DNA, the CDR3 is TGTGCCAGCAGTTTTCCTGGGGGGTATTCACCCCTCCACTTT. Amino acids: CASSFPGGYSPLHF.

The chain employs TRBV28 and TRBJ2-7; D uncertain. The CDR3 sequence is 12 residues long. The V gene's germline CDR1 is MDHEN and CDR2 SYDVKM. V lost 0 bases and J 5 bases, leaving 5 bases between the germline ends. The CDR3 coding sequence is TGTGCCAGCAGTTTATGGCAGAACGAGCAGTACTTC. This translates into CASSLWQNEQYF.

The V call is TRBV19, the J call TRBJ2-7; TRBD1 is a possible D gene (6 bases). V lost 3 bases to trimming and J lost 5 bases, with 14 bases between them. Germline CDR1 LNHDA, CDR2 SQIVND (reference sequence). The CDR3 runs to 14 residues. CDR3 residues: CASSMSRTENEQYF. The CDR3 bases are TGTGCCAGTAGTATGTCTCGGACAGAAAACGAGCAGTACTTC.

The rearrangement uses TRBV14 and TRBJ1-1; 11 bases are a match to TRBD1. V was clipped by 6 bases and J by 3 bases; unmatched bases: 6. The CDR3 is 15 amino acids. CDR1 SGHDN and CDR2 FVKESK come from the germline V gene. The CDR3 loop is CASSQDRGHDTEAFF. CDR3 in DNA: TGTGCCAGCAGTCAGGACAGGGGGCATGACACTGAAGCTTTCTTT.

The chain links TRBV5-1 to TRBJ2-2; TRBD1 aligns across 8 bases. CDR1 is SGHRS and CDR2 is YFSETQ in the germline V gene. The CDR3 sequence is 13 residues long. Germline trimming cut 3 bases from V and 8 bases from J; bases unmatched to any gene: 3. In DNA form, the CDR3 reads TGCGCCAGCAGCTCGGGACAGGAAGGGGAGCTGTTTTTT. Its protein product is CASSSGQEGELFF. The full variable domain, in which reference TRBV5-1 and TRBJ2-2 provide the parts outside the CDR3, is KAGVTQTPRYLIKTRGQQVTLSCSPISGHRSVSWYQQTPGQGLQFLFEYFSETQRNKGNFPGRFSGRQFSNSRSEMNVSTLELGDSALYLCASSSGQEGELFFGEGSRLTVL.

The rearrangement links TRBV18 to TRBJ2-1, with 13 positions matching TRBD2. CDR1 is KGHSH, CDR2 LQKENI, per germline. V shed 2 bases, J shed 15 bases, and the junction held 4 bases outside the gene matches. The CDR3 is made up of 13 amino acids. The CDR3 DNA is TGTGCCAGCTCACCAAGGACTAGCGGGAGCGGGTTCTTC. Encoded protein: CASSPRTSGSGFF.

This clone was found once. The chain links TRBV28 to TRBJ1-2; D is unresolved. The CDR3 consists of 12 residues. CDR1 and CDR2 (germline): MDHEN, SYDVKM. V was cut by 6 bases and J by 4 bases, with 9 bases left in between. CDR3 bases: TGTGCCAGCAGCCTGCGCGTCTATGGCTACACCTTC. Translating gives CASSLRVYGYTF.

This clone has only one observation. This chain joins TRBV5-4 and TRBJ2-7; TRBD2 matches 11 bases. CDR3 length: 15 amino acids. Germline V gene data show CDR1 as SGHNT and CDR2 as YYREEE (reference sequence). After removal of 5 bases from V and 0 bases from J, the junction contained 4 bases not matched to a gene. CDR3: CASSLGLADSYEQYF. Written as DNA, the CDR3 is TGTGCCAGCAGTCTGGGACTAGCGGACTCCTACGAGCAGTACTTC.

This clone turned up a few times. CDR3 loop: CASSPPEGGVEETQYF. CDR3 nucleotides: TGTGCCAGCAGTCCGCCGGAGGGTGGGGTAGAGGAGACCCAGTACTTC. The chain couples TRBV28 to TRBJ2-5; D possibly corresponds to TRBD2 (6 bases). The CDR3 loop spans 16 amino acids. Germline loops: CDR1 MDHEN, CDR2 SYDVKM. Trimming removed 5 bases from V and 5 bases from J, with 21 bases in between.

The chain combines TRBV28 with TRBJ1-5; D is unclear. The germline CDR1 and CDR2 sequences are MDHEN and SYDVKM. V was trimmed by 5 bases and J by 0 bases, leaving 11 bases between them. The CDR3 runs 15 residues. The CDR3 region is CASSASLHSNQPQHF. In DNA form, the CDR3 reads TGTGCCAGCAGTGCCTCACTTCATAGCAATCAGCCCCAGCATTTT. The full variable domain, rest sourced from reference TRBV28 and TRBJ1-5, is DVKVTQSSRYLVKRTGEKVFLECVQDMDHENMFWYRQDPGLGLRLIYFSYDVKMKEKGDIPEGYSVSREKKERFSLILESASTNQTSMYLCASSASLHSNQPQHFGDGTRLSIL.

The chain uses TRBV7-8 and TRBJ1-5, with D perhaps matching TRBD1 (6 bases). The CDR3 has 14 residues. CDR1 SGHVS and CDR2 FQNEAQ come from the germline V gene. Trimming shortened V by 1 base and J by 6 bases, and 10 bases separated the two germline ends. The DNA for the CDR3 is TGTGCCAGCAGCTTAGACAGGGTGAGTCAGCCCCAGCATTTT. Protein sequence: CASSLDRVSQPQHF.

The V gene is TRBV7-9, the J gene TRBJ1-1; maybe TRBD1 (5 bases). CDR1 is SEHNR, CDR2 FQNEAQ, per germline (reference sequence). This CDR3 is 14 amino acids long. The V end lost 2 bases, the J end lost 2 bases, and 9 bases lay between the germline ends. CDR3 DNA sequence: TGTGCCAGCAGCTTACAAGGGGTAAACACTGAAGCTTTCTTT. Protein: CASSLQGVNTEAFF. Full variable domain (missing parts from reference TRBV7-9 and TRBJ1-1): DTGVSQNPRHKITKRGQNVTFRCDPISEHNRLYWYRQTLGQGPEFLTYFQNEAQLEKSRLLSDRFSAERPKGSFSTLEIQRTEQGDSAMYLCASSLQGVNTEAFFGQGTRLTVV.

This clone was seen only once. This chain joins TRBV27 and TRBJ2-2; possibly TRBD2 for D (6 bases). Trimming stripped 6 bases from V and 0 bases from J, with 17 bases between. The CDR3 sequence is 17 residues long. The V gene's germline CDR1 is MNHEY and CDR2 SMNVEV (reference sequence). CDR3 DNA: TGTGCCAGCAGAACTAGCCTACGGTACCCGAACACCGGGGAGCTGTTTTTT. Translation: CASRTSLRYPNTGELFF.

CDR3 sequence (DNA): TGTGCCAGCAGCTCGCTTCGGACAAACTATGGCTACACCTTC. Translating gives CASSSLRTNYGYTF. The chain couples TRBV28 to TRBJ1-2; tentative D call: TRBD1 (5 bases). The CDR3 covers 14 residues. Germline V gene lookup returns CDR1 MDHEN and CDR2 SYDVKM. Trimming removed 6 bases from V and 2 bases from J, with 13 bases in between.

The chain uses TRBV6-5 and TRBJ1-4, with a tentative D call TRBD1 (5 bases). This CDR3 has 15 residues. CDR1 is MNHEY and CDR2 is SVGAGI in the germline V gene. V was shortened by 0 bases and J by 4 bases, with 9 bases between the two germline ends. As DNA, the CDR3 is TGTGCCAGCAGTTACTCGGGGCCCGGTAATGAAAAACTGTTTTTT. Translated: CASSYSGPGNEKLFF.